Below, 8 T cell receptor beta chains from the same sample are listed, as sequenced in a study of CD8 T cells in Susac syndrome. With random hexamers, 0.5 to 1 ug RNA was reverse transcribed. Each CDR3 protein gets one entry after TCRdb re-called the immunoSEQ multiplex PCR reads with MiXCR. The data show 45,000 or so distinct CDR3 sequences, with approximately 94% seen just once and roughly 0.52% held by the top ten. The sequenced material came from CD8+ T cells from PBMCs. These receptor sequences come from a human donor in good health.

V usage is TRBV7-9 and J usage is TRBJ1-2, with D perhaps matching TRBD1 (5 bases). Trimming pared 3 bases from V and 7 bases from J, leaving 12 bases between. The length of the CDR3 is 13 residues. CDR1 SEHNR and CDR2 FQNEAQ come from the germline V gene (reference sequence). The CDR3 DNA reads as TGTGCCAGCAGCTTCCGCAGGGTATTTGGCTACACCTTC. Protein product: CASSFRRVFGYTF.

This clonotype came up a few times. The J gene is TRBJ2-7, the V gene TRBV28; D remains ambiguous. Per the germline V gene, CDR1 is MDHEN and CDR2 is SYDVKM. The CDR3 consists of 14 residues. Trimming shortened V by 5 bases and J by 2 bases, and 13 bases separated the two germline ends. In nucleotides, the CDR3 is TGTGCCAGCAGTGGGCACACCTTTCCCTACGAGCAGTACTTC. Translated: CASSGHTFPYEQYF.

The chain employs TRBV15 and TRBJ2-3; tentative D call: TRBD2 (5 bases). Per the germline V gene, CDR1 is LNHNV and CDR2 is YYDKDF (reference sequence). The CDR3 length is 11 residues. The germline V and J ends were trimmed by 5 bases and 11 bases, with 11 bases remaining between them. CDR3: CATSATGGQYF. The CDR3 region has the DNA TGTGCCACCAGCGCTACCGGAGGGCAGTATTTT.

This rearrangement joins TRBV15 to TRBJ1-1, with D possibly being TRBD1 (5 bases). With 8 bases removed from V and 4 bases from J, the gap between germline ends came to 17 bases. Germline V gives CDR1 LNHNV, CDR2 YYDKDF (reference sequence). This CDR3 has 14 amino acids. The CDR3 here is CATSVGGLGTEAFF. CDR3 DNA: TGTGCCACCTCAGTGGGGGGATTGGGCACTGAAGCTTTCTTT.

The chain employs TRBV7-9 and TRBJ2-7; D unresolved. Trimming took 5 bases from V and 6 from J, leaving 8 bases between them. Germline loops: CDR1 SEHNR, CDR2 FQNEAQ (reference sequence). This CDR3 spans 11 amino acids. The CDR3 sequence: CASSHGFEQYF. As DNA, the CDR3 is TGTGCCAGCAGCCATGGGTTCGAGCAGTACTTC.

The CDR3 DNA reads TGCAGCGTGGTGGGGACAGGGGGAATGGTAGATACGCAGTATTTT. Translated: CSVVGTGGMVDTQYF. The rearrangement joins TRBV29-1 to TRBJ2-3; 11 bases agree with TRBD1. CDR3 length: 15 amino acids. Unmatched junction bases numbered 10, after V lost 6 bases and J lost 5 bases. Germline V CDR1 and CDR2: SQVTM, ANQGSEA.

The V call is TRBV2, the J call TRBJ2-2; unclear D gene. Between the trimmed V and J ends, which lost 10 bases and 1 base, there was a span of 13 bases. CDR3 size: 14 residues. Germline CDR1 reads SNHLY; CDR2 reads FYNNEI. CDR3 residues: CATLTAVNTGELFF. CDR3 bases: TGTGCCACTTTGACGGCGGTGAACACCGGGGAGCTGTTTTTT.

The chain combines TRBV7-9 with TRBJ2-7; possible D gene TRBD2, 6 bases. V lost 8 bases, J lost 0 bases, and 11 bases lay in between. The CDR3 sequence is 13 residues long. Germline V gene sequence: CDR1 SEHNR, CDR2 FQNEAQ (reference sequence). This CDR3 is CASEDGSSYEQYF. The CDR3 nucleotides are TGTGCCAGCGAAGACGGGAGCTCCTACGAGCAGTACTTC.